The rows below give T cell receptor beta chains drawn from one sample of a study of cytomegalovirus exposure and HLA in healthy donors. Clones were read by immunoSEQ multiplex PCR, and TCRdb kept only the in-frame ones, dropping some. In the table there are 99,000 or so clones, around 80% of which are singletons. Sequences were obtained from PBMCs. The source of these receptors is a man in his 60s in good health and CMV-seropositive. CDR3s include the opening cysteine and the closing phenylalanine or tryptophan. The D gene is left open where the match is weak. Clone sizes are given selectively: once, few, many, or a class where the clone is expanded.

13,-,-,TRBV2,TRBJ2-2,TGTGCCAGCAGTGAAGACAGGCGCGGGGAGCTGTTTTTT,CASSEDRRGELFF
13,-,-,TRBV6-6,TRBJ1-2,TGTGCCAGCAGCTTGAGCATAAGCTATGGCTACACCTTC,CASSLSISYGYTF
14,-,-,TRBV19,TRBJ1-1,TGTGCCAGTAGTATCCGGACACTATACACTGAAGCTTTCTTT,CASSIRTLYTEAFF
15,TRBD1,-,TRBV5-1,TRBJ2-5,TGCGCCAGCAGCCCCAGGACAGGGGGCGGTGAGACCCAGTACTTC,CASSPRTGGGETQYF
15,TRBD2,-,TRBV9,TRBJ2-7,TGTGCCAGCAGCCCGTCTAGCGGGGGCTCCTACGAGCAGTACTTC,CASSPSSGGSYEQYF
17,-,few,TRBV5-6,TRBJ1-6,TGTGCCAGCAGCCTTTTGGGGTTTGCAGGGTCTAATTCACCCCTCCACTTT,CASSLLGFAGSNSPLHF
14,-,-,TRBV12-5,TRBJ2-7,TGTGCTAGTCTCCTCGGCCCCAGCGGCTACGAGCAGTACTTC,CASLLGPSGYEQYF
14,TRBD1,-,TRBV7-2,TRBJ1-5,TGTGCCAGCAGCTTGAGACAGGGGAATCAGCCCCAGCATTTT,CASSLRQGNQPQHF
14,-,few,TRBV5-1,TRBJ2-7,TGCGCCAGCAGCTTGCAGGGGAGGGACTACGAGCAGTACTTC,CASSLQGRDYEQYF
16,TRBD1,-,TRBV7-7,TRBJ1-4,TGTGCTAGCAGCCCCCTCTACAGGGGGCCCCATGAAAAACTGTTTTTT,CASSPLYRGPHEKLFF
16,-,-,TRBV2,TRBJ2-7,TGTGCCTTAAGTGGCCCCGGACAGTCCACACGGGGCGAGCAGTACTTC,CALSGPGQSTRGEQYF
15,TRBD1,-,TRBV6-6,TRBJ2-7,TGTGCCAGCAGTTACGGAGGACAGGGCTCCTACGAGCAGTACTTC,CASSYGGQGSYEQYF
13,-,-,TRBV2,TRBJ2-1,TGTGCCAGCAGTGAGAGGGCGAACAATGAGCAGTTCTTC,CASSERANNEQFF
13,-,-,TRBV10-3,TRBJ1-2,TGTGCCATCACCGAAACAGGGAACTATGGCTACACCTTC,CAITETGNYGYTF
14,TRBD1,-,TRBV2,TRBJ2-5,TGTGCCAGCAGCCTGACAGGGACGAAGGAGACCCAGTACTTC,CASSLTGTKETQYF
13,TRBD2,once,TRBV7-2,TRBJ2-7,TGTGCCAGCAGCTTCCGCCGGGAGGGCGAGCAGTACTTC,CASSFRREGEQYF